Following are 3 T cell receptor beta chains from one sample sequenced in a study of T cells in Graves' hyperthyroidism and ophthalmopathy. Amplified regions were TCR beta CDR3 sequences from RNA transcripts. The HTBI primer set served for first-round RT-PCR of the TCR CDR3. Each CDR3 protein gets one entry after TCRdb re-called the multiplex PCR reads with MiXCR. The sample lists hundreds of thousands of distinct CDR3 sequences, less than 15% occurring once. Sequencing input: blood. Receptors originate from a woman between 18 and 29 years old with Graves' hyperthyroidism.

The chain has TRBV7-2 and TRBJ2-3; D is unresolved. This CDR3 spans 17 amino acids. Germline assignment: CDR1 SGHTA and CDR2 FQGNSA. The ends were cut back, 5 bases at V and 0 bases at J, with 18 bases in the middle. The CDR3 region has the DNA TGTGCCAGCAGCCCGAGAGCAGCACGACTGAGCACAGATACGCAGTATTTT. This encodes CASSPRAARLSTDTQYF.

This clonotype was detected many times. The chain has TRBV30 and TRBJ1-1; D unresolved. Germline lookup yields CDR1 GTSNPN and CDR2 SVGIG (reference sequence). The CDR3 sequence is 15 residues long. Between the trimmed V and J ends, which lost 0 bases and 4 bases, there was a span of 15 bases. CDR3 protein: CAWSVGSISTTEAFF. The CDR3, as DNA: TGTGCCTGGAGTGTCGGGAGCATTTCGACCACTGAAGCTTTCTTT. Complete variable domain (other parts from reference TRBV30 and TRBJ1-1): SQTIHQWPATLVQPVGSPLSLECTVEGTSNPNLYWYRQAAGRGLQLLFYSVGIGQISSEVPQNLSASRPQDRQFILSSKKLLLSDSGFYLCAWSVGSISTTEAFFGQGTRLTVV.

Many counts were recorded for this clonotype. This chain connects TRBV12-3 or TRBV12-4 to TRBJ1-1; 9 bases agree with TRBD1. After removal of 5 bases from V and 4 bases from J, the junction contained 8 bases not matched to a gene. The CDR3 runs 15 residues. The CDR3 coding sequence is TGTGCCAGCAGTGGCTGGACAGGGGAGACCACTGAAGCTTTCTTT. This sequence encodes CASSGWTGETTEAFF.